Listed here are 3 T cell receptor beta chains from one sample, sequenced in a study of identical twins. TCRdb used MiXCR to reprocess the 5' RACE reads, holding one entry per CDR3 protein. The sample has about 700,000 distinct CDR3 sequences, 8.6% seen once. These data also formed part of another study, on yellow fever vaccine responses in identical twins.

The material sequenced was PBMCs. These receptors originate from a woman under 30 in good health.

The table lists this clonotype with many counts. The chain is built from TRBV29-1 and TRBJ2-1, with D perhaps matching TRBD2 (5 bases). The CDR3 is 15 amino acids. Deletions cut 4 bases from V and 0 bases from J, with 13 bases between. Germline V gene lookup returns CDR1 SQVTM and CDR2 ANQGSEA. CDR3 sequence: CSVVGGAVSYNEQFF. CDR3 bases: TGCAGCGTTGTAGGTGGAGCGGTCTCCTACAATGAGCAGTTCTTC.

This clonotype was detected ten times or more. The chain joins TRBV4-2 to TRBJ2-3; D not certain. V was trimmed by 3 bases and J by 10 bases, leaving 17 bases between them. CDR1 LGHNA and CDR2 YNFKEQ come from the germline V gene. The CDR3 runs 14 residues. The CDR3 coding sequence is TGTGCCAGCAGCCACCCGAATTTAGGAGTCGCGCAGTATTTT. Its translation: CASSHPNLGVAQYF.

This clonotype came up many times. The chain links TRBV20-1 to TRBJ2-7; the D gene is possibly TRBD1 (5 bases). V was trimmed by 2 bases and J by 2 bases, leaving 13 bases between them. Germline loops: CDR1 DFQATT, CDR2 SNEGSKA (reference sequence). The CDR3 is 14 residues long. CDR3 protein: CSARRSTATYEQYF. CDR3 sequence (DNA): TGCAGTGCTAGACGATCGACAGCTACCTACGAGCAGTACTTC.